Included here is one TCR beta chain sequence, with context. The record originates from a study of blood T cell repertoires in COVID-19. This CDR3 is built from 17 residues. Germline loops: CDR1 SGHNT, CDR2 YENEEA. V lost 3 bases, J lost 0 bases, and 12 bases lay in between. In the source study's methods: Estimated nucleated cell counts came from reference gene primer amplification. Using immunoSEQ multiplex PCR, the repertoire was profiled, and TCRdb retains in-frame clones only, with some absent. V and J calls and clone size come straight from that table; D and trimming were deduced from the DNA. This sample yields 350,000 to 450,000 clones, of which just over 90% are seen a single time; about 0.83% belongs to the top ten. Participants were aged 18 to 89 years, lived in 20 to 30 US areas, and enrolled virtually. Assignment of participants to cohorts was predicated upon participant-reported clinical history.

This chain joins TRBV11-3 and TRBJ2-6; a weak D match, TRBD1 (5 bases). The TCR was taken from a woman aged 40 to 49 who had been exposed to COVID-19. Sequencing was carried out using PBMCs or T cells enriched from blood (not recorded which). In DNA, the CDR3 is TGTGCCAGCAGCTTCACGACAGTGACCTCTGGGGCCAACGTCCTGACTTTC. Its protein is CASSFTTVTSGANVLTF.